The 12 T cell receptor beta chains presented below share a single source sample, sequenced in a study of long-term antiretroviral therapy in people with HIV. Survey-level resolution applied to immunoSEQ assay v3.0. The method was immunoSEQ multiplex PCR; TCRdb's version includes in-frame clones alone and lacks a portion of them. The sample includes 35,000 to 45,000 clones, around 94% seen only once; the top ten take about 3.9%. Sequencing used unsorted PBMCs, obtained 4.1 years after starting antiretroviral therapy. These receptors were obtained from a woman between 45 and 60 years old with HIV.

In this sample, this clone turned up once. CDR3 residues: CASSQGRGQFEKLFF. As DNA, the CDR3 is TGCGCCAGCAGCCAAGGGCGAGGACAGTTTGAAAAACTGTTTTTT. The genes are TRBV4-1 and TRBJ1-4; perhaps TRBD1 as D (6 bases). From germline, CDR1 is MGHRA and CDR2 YSYEKL. Trimming left V 1 base short and J 7 bases short, with 13 bases between. CDR3 length: 15 amino acids.

This sequence joins TRBV5-1 and TRBJ2-7; 8 bases match TRBD1. CDR1 is SGHRS, CDR2 YFSETQ, per germline. The CDR3 sequence is 15 residues long. Trimming at V came to 0 bases and at J to 2 bases, leaving 4 bases not matched to a gene. The CDR3 here is CASSLVGTGPYEQYF. In nucleotides, the CDR3 is TGCGCCAGCAGCTTGGTTGGGACAGGTCCCTACGAGCAGTACTTC.

This chain links TRBV9 with TRBJ2-3; D unclear. Deletions cut 3 bases from V and 10 bases from J, with 12 bases between. This CDR3 region has 12 residues. Germline CDR1 SGDLS, CDR2 YYNGEE. CDR3 in amino acids: CASSASEKAQYF. The CDR3 nucleotides read TGTGCCAGCAGCGCTAGTGAAAAGGCGCAGTATTTT.

The genes are TRBV7-3 and TRBJ2-2; 11 bases are shared with TRBD2. The CDR3 consists of 16 residues. Germline V gene lookup returns CDR1 SGHTA and CDR2 FQGTGA. Trimming took 4 bases from V and 4 from J; bases not matched to a gene: 5. CDR3 sequence (DNA): TGTGCCAGCAGCTACAATAGCGGGGGGGGCACCGGGGAGCTGTTTTTT. Amino acids: CASSYNSGGGTGELFF. Full variable domain (remainder filled in from reference TRBV7-3 and TRBJ2-2): GAGVSQTPSNKVTEKGKYVELRCDPISGHTALYWYRQSLGQGPEFLIYFQGTGAADDSGLPNDRFFAVRPEGSVSTLKIQRTERGDSAVYLCASSYNSGGGTGELFFGEGSRLTVL.

The V and J genes are TRBV5-5 and TRBJ1-2; D perhaps matches TRBD1 (5 bases). V dropped 6 bases and J dropped 0 bases, with 9 bases sitting between them. Germline V gene lookup returns CDR1 SGHKS and CDR2 YYEKEE (reference sequence). CDR3 length equals 13 residues. In DNA, the CDR3 is TGTGCCAGCACCAGACAGACTAACTATGGCTACACCTTC. Translating it yields CASTRQTNYGYTF. Full variable domain (missing parts from reference TRBV5-5 and TRBJ1-2): DAGVTQSPTHLIKTRGQQVTLRCSPISGHKSVSWYQQVLGQGPQFIFQYYEKEERGRGNFPDRFSARQFPNYSSELNVNALLLGDSALYLCASTRQTNYGYTFGSGTRLTVV.

The chain employs TRBV30 and TRBJ2-1, with D maybe TRBD2 (6 bases). CDR3 length equals 17 residues. The germline gives CDR1 GTSNPN, CDR2 SVGIG (reference sequence). Trimming took off 3 bases at V and 0 bases at J, with 18 bases between the two ends. As DNA, the CDR3 is TGTGCCTGGAGCAAGGTCCGGGGGTTCAGCTCCTACAATGAGCAGTTCTTC. It translates to CAWSKVRGFSSYNEQFF.

The CDR3 is CASSLVGAPGEQYF. DNA of the CDR3: TGCGCCAGCAGCTTGGTCGGGGCCCCCGGGGAGCAGTACTTC. The gene calls are TRBV5-1 and TRBJ2-7; D is possibly TRBD1 or TRBD2 (5 bases each). With 0 bases removed from V and 7 bases from J, the gap between germline ends came to 14 bases. CDR3 size: 14 residues. Germline assignment: CDR1 SGHRS and CDR2 YFSETQ.

V is TRBV7-9 and J is TRBJ1-6; TRBD1 might be the D (6 bases). The CDR3 covers 14 residues. Looked up from germline, CDR1 is SEHNR and CDR2 is FQNEAQ (reference sequence). Trimming left V 5 bases short and J 4 bases short, with 9 bases between. CDR3 bases: TGTGCCAGCAGCGATGGACAGTATAATTCACCCCTCCACTTT. Its protein product is CASSDGQYNSPLHF.

The V call is TRBV19, the J call TRBJ2-1, with 9 bases matching TRBD2. V lost 3 bases, J lost 4 bases, and 13 bases stayed unmatched. The CDR3 runs to 18 residues. Germline-derived CDR1 and CDR2 are LNHDA and SQIVND (reference sequence). The CDR3 here is CASSIPALAGTLYNEQFF. The CDR3 nucleotides are TGTGCCAGTAGTATCCCAGCTCTAGCGGGAACCCTATACAATGAGCAGTTCTTC.

In its sample, this clone was seen once. The V and J genes are TRBV5-4 and TRBJ1-5; the D is unclear. This CDR3 is 13 amino acids long. Germline V lookup: CDR1 SGHNT, CDR2 YYREEE (reference sequence). Trimming cost V 4 bases and J 3 bases, with 8 bases left between them. CDR3 amino acids: CASSPYPNQPQHF. For the CDR3, the DNA is TGTGCCAGCAGCCCGTACCCCAATCAGCCCCAGCATTTT.

This clone has a single count. The chain is built from TRBV7-3 and TRBJ1-2; maybe TRBD1 (6 bases). Germline V CDR1 and CDR2: SGHTA, FQGTGA. V lost 4 bases and J 2 bases, leaving 11 bases between the germline ends. There are 14 residues in the CDR3. The CDR3 nucleotides are TGTGCCAGCAGCTCCCGAGGGGGGAACTATGGCTACACCTTC. This codes for CASSSRGGNYGYTF.

This clone is medium-sized. This chain joins TRBV6-4 and TRBJ1-6; D is unclear. The V gene's germline CDR1 is MRHNA and CDR2 SNTAGT. V was shortened by 3 bases and J by 14 bases, with 14 bases between the two germline ends. The CDR3 totals 13 residues. DNA for the CDR3: TGTGCCAGCAGTGAAAGCGAACGCGGGGCCCTCCACTTT. It encodes CASSESERGALHF.